One sample yielded the 24 T cell receptor beta chains listed below, sequenced in a study of cytomegalovirus exposure and HLA in healthy donors. The PCR was carried out with 60 Vbeta primers and 13 Jbeta primers. Sequencing was performed with immunoSEQ multiplex PCR; in TCRdb, only in-frame clones are kept and a portion is missing. The sample records more than 150,000 clones, about four fifths being singletons. The sequenced sample consisted of PBMCs. All receptors come from a woman aged 50 to 65 in good health and CMV-seropositive.

This clone was observed a few times. This chain connects TRBV4-3 to TRBJ1-3, with TRBD1 identical over 7 bases. J lost 0 bases, V lost 0 bases, and 2 bases had no gene match. The CDR3 length is 16 residues. Germline CDR1 is LGHNA and CDR2 is YSLEER. CDR3 DNA: TGCGCCAGCAGCCAAGATGGACAGGACTCTGGAAACACCATATATTTT. Its protein is CASSQDGQDSGNTIYF.

The chain carries TRBV28 and TRBJ1-1; TRBD1 aligns across 8 bases. After removal of 3 bases from V and 5 bases from J, the junction contained 5 bases not matched to a gene. The V gene's germline CDR1 is MDHEN and CDR2 SYDVKM. CDR3 length: 14 residues. Written as DNA, the CDR3 is TGTGCCAGCAGTTTGGCAGGGGGCTGGACTGAAGCTTTCTTT. This codes for CASSLAGGWTEAFF.

Note on this clone: A read error may produce the germline difference seen at one junction end. The chain uses TRBV7-9 and TRBJ2-3, with 8 bases that match TRBD1. This CDR3 contains 16 residues. Germline-derived CDR1 and CDR2 are SEHNR and FQNEAQ (reference sequence). CDR3 in DNA: TGTTCCAGCAGCTTACTAGGACAGGGAGGTACAGATACGCAGTATTTT. This sequence encodes CSSSLLGQGGTDTQYF. The full variable domain, in which reference TRBV7-9 and TRBJ2-3 provide the parts outside the CDR3, is DTGVSQNPRHKITKRGQNVTFRCDPISEHNRLYWYRQTLGQGPEFLTYFQNEAQLEKSRLLSDRFSAERPKGSFSTLEIQRTEQGDSAMYLCSSSLLGQGGTDTQYFGPGTRLTVL.

The rearrangement joins TRBV4-3 to TRBJ2-2; D is possibly TRBD2 (5 bases). The CDR3 sequence is 14 residues long. Trimming shortened V by 4 bases and J by 4 bases, and 10 bases separated the two germline ends. Germline CDR1 is LGHNA and CDR2 is YSLEER. The CDR3: CASSRLEGTGELFF. The DNA for the CDR3 is TGCGCCAGCAGCCGACTTGAGGGCACCGGGGAGCTGTTTTTT.

The chain has TRBV7-8 and TRBJ1-4, with D unclear. Trimming took 4 bases from V and 8 from J, leaving 17 bases between them. The CDR3 loop spans 15 amino acids. Germline V gene lookup returns CDR1 SGHVS and CDR2 FQNEAQ. The chain's CDR3 is CASSSSIGSAEKLFF. Written as DNA, the CDR3 is TGTGCCAGCAGCTCGAGTATCGGGTCTGCCGAAAAACTGTTTTTT.

The rearrangement links TRBV10-3 to TRBJ1-1; TRBD1 matches 8 bases. V trimming: 4 bases; J trimming: 3 bases; junction bases outside the gene matches: 4. Germline assignment: CDR1 ENHRY and CDR2 SYGVKD. The CDR3 is made up of 14 amino acids. This chain's CDR3 is CAISGDRTHTEAFF. CDR3 DNA: TGTGCCATCAGTGGGGACAGGACGCACACTGAAGCTTTCTTT.

This sequence joins TRBV29-1 and TRBJ1-1; TRBD1 might be the D (6 bases). V dropped 7 bases and J dropped 5 bases, with 17 bases sitting between them. In germline, CDR1 is SQVTM, CDR2 ANQGSEA. This CDR3 has 13 residues. The DNA of the CDR3 is TGCAGCGGACGGGGTGGGGGCGCGACTGAAGCTTTCTTT. Translated, it gives CSGRGGGATEAFF. Supplemented by reference TRBV29-1 and TRBJ1-1, the full variable domain reads SAVISQKPSRDICQRGTSLTIQCQVDSQVTMMFWYRQQPGQSLTLIATANQGSEATYESGFVIDKFPISRPNLTFSTLTVSNMSPEDSSIYLCSGRGGGATEAFFGQGTRLTVV.

The V call is TRBV5-6, the J call TRBJ2-1, with D possibly matching TRBD1 (5 bases). The V and J ends lost 4 bases and 10 bases respectively, with 15 bases between them. Germline V gene data show CDR1 as SGHDT and CDR2 as YYEEEE. This CDR3 comprises 13 residues. Here the CDR3 DNA reads TGTGCCAGCAGCCTGGGGCCCCCAACGGAGCAGTTCTTC. Translated, it gives CASSLGPPTEQFF.

With respect to this clone: One end of the junction is discordant with germline, which a read error may explain. CDR3 amino acids: CAGSLMKAHGYTF. CDR3 bases: TGTGCCGGCAGCCTTATGAAAGCCCATGGCTACACCTTC. This chain uses TRBV14 with TRBJ1-2; D remains unclear. Germline V gene data show CDR1 as SGHDN and CDR2 as FVKESK. This CDR3 is 13 amino acids long.

The chain joins TRBV5-8 to TRBJ2-5; TRBD2 agrees at 10 bases. The CDR3 totals 18 residues. Unmatched junction bases numbered 16, after V lost 3 bases and J lost 5 bases. Germline CDR1 is SGHTS and CDR2 is YDEGEE. CDR3 sequence: CASSSWADSGGLKETQYF. In DNA, the CDR3 is TGTGCCAGCAGCTCATGGGCTGATAGCGGGGGGCTAAAGGAGACCCAGTACTTC.

This clone occurred a few times. The rearrangement uses TRBV19 and TRBJ2-5; TRBD2 matches at 14 bases. The closer fit of TRBJ2-7 to the DNA end suggests the J call may be wrong. CDR1 and CDR2 (germline): LNHDA, SQIVND (reference sequence). CDR3 size: 16 residues. DNA for the CDR3: TGTGCCAGTAGTTCCGGGACTAGCGGGGGTGGTCACGAGCAGTACTTC. Translation: CASSSGTSGGGHEQYF.

This clone was counted a single time. The V call is TRBV9, the J call TRBJ2-3; D unclear. V lost 3 bases, J lost 6 bases, and 8 bases lay in between. The CDR3 is 12 residues long. CDR1 and CDR2 from the germline V gene are SGDLS and YYNGEE. This chain's CDR3 is CASSGSWDTQYF. The CDR3 bases are TGTGCCAGCAGCGGTAGCTGGGATACGCAGTATTTT. Variable domain in full (rest from reference TRBV9 and TRBJ2-3): DSGVTQTPKHLITATGQRVTLRCSPRSGDLSVYWYQQSLDQGLQFLIQYYNGEERAKGNILERFSAQQFPDLHSELNLSSLELGDSALYFCASSGSWDTQYFGPGTRLTVL.

This clone was seen only once. The chain carries TRBV5-4 and TRBJ2-1; 7 nucleotides agree with TRBD1. CDR1 and CDR2 from the germline V gene are SGHNT and YYREEE (reference sequence). CDR3 length: 16 amino acids. Losses at the gene ends were 4 bases for V and 0 bases for J; bases not matched to a gene: 7. CDR3 nucleotides: TGTGCCAGCAGCATACTCCGGGACAGCTCCTACAATGAGCAGTTCTTC. It codes for CASSILRDSSYNEQFF.

This chain connects TRBV5-8 to TRBJ2-5; 10 bases line up with TRBD2. From germline, CDR1 is SGHTS and CDR2 YDEGEE. V shed 4 bases, J shed 3 bases, and the junction held 6 bases outside the gene matches. The CDR3 length is 15 residues. CDR3 amino acids: CASSPGLAVKETQYF. As DNA, the CDR3 is TGTGCCAGCAGCCCCGGACTAGCGGTTAAAGAGACCCAGTACTTC.

The V call is TRBV6-6, the J call TRBJ1-1; D is ambiguous. CDR1 is MNHNY, CDR2 SVGAGI, per germline (reference sequence). The CDR3 is 13 amino acids. V lost 6 bases and J lost 4, with 12 bases in between. CDR3 amino acids: CASRLREGTEAFF. The CDR3 coding sequence is TGTGCCAGCAGGCTTAGGGAGGGCACTGAAGCTTTCTTT.

The rearrangement uses TRBV30 and TRBJ1-1; D is perhaps TRBD1 (5 bases). The V gene lost 0 bases and the J gene lost 1 base, with 12 bases spanning the gap. CDR1 is GTSNPN, CDR2 SVGIG, per germline (reference sequence). The CDR3 covers 15 residues. The CDR3 coding sequence is TGTGCCTGGAGTGTCGGATCCAGGGCGAACACTGAAGCTTTCTTT. Residues: CAWSVGSRANTEAFF.

V and J are TRBV5-1 and TRBJ2-7; TRBD2 agrees at 9 bases. The CDR3 spans 15 residues. CDR1 SGHRS and CDR2 YFSETQ come from the germline V gene. V shed 2 bases, J shed 3 bases, and the junction held 6 bases outside the gene matches. DNA of the CDR3: TGCGCCAGCAGCTTTTCGCGGGAGGGCGTCTACGAGCAGTACTTC. Translating it yields CASSFSREGVYEQYF.

This clone was picked up one time. The V and J genes are TRBV6-1 and TRBJ1-2; perhaps TRBD1 as D (5 bases). The CDR3 has 15 amino acids. CDR1 and CDR2 (germline): MNHNS, SASEGT. Trimming took 6 bases from V and 0 from J, leaving 14 bases between them. The DNA of the CDR3 is TGTGCCAGCAGGGGCCAGGGTAAAACTAACTATGGCTACACCTTC. Translated: CASRGQGKTNYGYTF.

The V gene is TRBV6-5, the J gene TRBJ1-5, with D possibly being TRBD1 (6 bases). Germline assignment: CDR1 MNHEY and CDR2 SVGAGI. This CDR3 has 14 residues. Trimming took 5 bases from V and 4 from J, leaving 12 bases between them. CDR3 DNA: TGTGCCAGCAGTCCGACAGGCCCTAATCAGCCCCAGCATTTT. Its protein product is CASSPTGPNQPQHF.

This clone occurred a few times. The gene calls are TRBV7-2 and TRBJ2-5, with TRBD1 matching 8 bases. The end of the DNA is better explained by TRBJ2-7, so the J call may be wrong. Germline V CDR1 and CDR2: SGHTA, FQGNSA. The CDR3 extends over 19 amino acids. The CDR3, as DNA: TGTGCCAGCATCCCCCTCGGAGACAGGGGCGTTTCAAGCTCCTACGAGCAGTACTTC. Amino acids: CASIPLGDRGVSSSYEQYF.

CDR3 protein: CASSPDYTDTQYF. The CDR3 region has the DNA TGTGCCAGCAGCCCGGACTACACAGATACGCAGTATTTT. The chain joins TRBV27 to TRBJ2-3; the D gene is possibly TRBD2 (6 bases). V was pared by 6 bases and J by 2 bases, with 9 bases between. The CDR3 loop spans 13 amino acids. Germline V CDR1 and CDR2: MNHEY, SMNVEV (reference sequence).

The chain couples TRBV5-4 to TRBJ1-4, with a weak D call TRBD1 (5 bases). The CDR3 runs to 15 residues. Trimming took off 0 bases at V and 7 bases at J, with 13 bases between the two ends. CDR1 SGHNT and CDR2 YYREEE come from the germline V gene (reference sequence). The CDR3 sequence: CASSLVGEVGEKLFF. The CDR3 coding sequence is TGTGCCAGCAGCTTGGTAGGGGAAGTTGGTGAAAAACTGTTTTTT.

This clone was observed a few times. This chain uses TRBV18 with TRBJ1-1; D is undetermined. Germline V gives CDR1 KGHSH, CDR2 LQKENI. Trimming took off 3 bases at V and 5 bases at J, with 10 bases between the two ends. The CDR3 is made up of 13 amino acids. In DNA form, the CDR3 reads TGTGCCAGCTCACCGAGGGCGCGAACTGAAGCTTTCTTT. The encoded protein is CASSPRARTEAFF.

This chain links TRBV9 with TRBJ2-6; the D gene is possibly TRBD2 (5 bases). This CDR3 contains 18 residues. Per germline, CDR1 SGDLS and CDR2 YYNGEE. Trimming took off 2 bases at V and 0 bases at J, with 15 bases between the two ends. The DNA of the CDR3 is TGTGCCAGCAGCGTCCACGAAGGACTGGTCTCTGGGGCCAACGTCCTGACTTTC. Its translation: CASSVHEGLVSGANVLTF.